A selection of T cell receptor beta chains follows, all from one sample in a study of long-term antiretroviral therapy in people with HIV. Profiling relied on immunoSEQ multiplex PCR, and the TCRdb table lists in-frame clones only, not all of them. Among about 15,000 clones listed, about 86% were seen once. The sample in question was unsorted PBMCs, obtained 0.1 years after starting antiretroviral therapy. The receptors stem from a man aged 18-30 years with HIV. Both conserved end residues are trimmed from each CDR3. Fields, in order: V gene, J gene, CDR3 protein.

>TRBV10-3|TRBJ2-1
AISEMWTGDNEQF
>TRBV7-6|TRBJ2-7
ASSFLREGPDEQY
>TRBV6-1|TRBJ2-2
ASSLASGELF
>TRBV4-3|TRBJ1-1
ASSPLAGTEAF
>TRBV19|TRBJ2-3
ASSTLKKDTQY
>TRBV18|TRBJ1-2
ATSGTGDDGYT
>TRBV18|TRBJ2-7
ASSLAGLEQY
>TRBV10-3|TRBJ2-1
AISGLERNNEQF
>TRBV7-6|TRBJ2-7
ASSLASDSTYEQY
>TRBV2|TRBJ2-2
ASSGGILNTGELF
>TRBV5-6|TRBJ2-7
ASSGGPWGDEQY
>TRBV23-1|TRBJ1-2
ATTAEDSYGYT
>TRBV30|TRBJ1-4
AWEQGEEKLF
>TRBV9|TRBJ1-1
ASSGKPTGYETEAF
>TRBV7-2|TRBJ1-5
ASGEWGDQPQH
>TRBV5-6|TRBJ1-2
ASSLVQGSGYT
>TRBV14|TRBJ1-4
ASSQVSAAGRREKLF
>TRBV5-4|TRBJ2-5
ASSLVPSETQY
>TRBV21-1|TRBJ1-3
ASKATPRPGNTIY
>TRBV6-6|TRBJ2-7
ASRPLLGINEQY
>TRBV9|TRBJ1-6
ASSVEGRARSPLH
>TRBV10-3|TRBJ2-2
AIGGGEGPRGELF
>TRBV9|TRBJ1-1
ASSEPGGHPNGAF
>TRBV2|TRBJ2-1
ASRTNPGTGGWEQF
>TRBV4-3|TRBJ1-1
ASSQARGGEAF
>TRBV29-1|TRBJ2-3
SVEAVAESTDTQY
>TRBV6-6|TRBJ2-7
ASSYSLPGPGDEQY
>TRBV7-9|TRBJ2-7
ASSNEGARPYEQY
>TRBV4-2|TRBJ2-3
ASSQDFSGTSGGDTDTQY
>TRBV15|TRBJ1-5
ATSRDGTGLGQPQH
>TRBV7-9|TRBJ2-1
ASSSGQSYNEQF
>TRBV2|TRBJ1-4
ASSARGGRGNEKLF
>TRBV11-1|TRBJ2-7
ASSLRGTATYEQY
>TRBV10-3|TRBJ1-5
ASRGEGSNQPQH
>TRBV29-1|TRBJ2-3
SVAGSEEGTDTQY
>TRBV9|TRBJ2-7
ASSPTGGRPYEQY
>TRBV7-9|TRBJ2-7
ASSYGWDRSYEQY
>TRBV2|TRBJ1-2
ASSEGQDYGYT
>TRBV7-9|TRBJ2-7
ASSLFPSGSFASYEQY